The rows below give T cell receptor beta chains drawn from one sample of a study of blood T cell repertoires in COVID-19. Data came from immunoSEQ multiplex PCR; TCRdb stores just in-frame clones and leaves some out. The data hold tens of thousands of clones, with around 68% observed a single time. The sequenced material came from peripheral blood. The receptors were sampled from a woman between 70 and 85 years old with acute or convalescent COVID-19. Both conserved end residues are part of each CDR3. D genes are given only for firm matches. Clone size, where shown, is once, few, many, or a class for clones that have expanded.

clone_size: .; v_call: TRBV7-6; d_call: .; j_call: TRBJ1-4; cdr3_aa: CASSLNAATNEKLFF; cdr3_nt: TGTGCCAGCAGCTTAAACGCGGCAACTAATGAAAAACTGTTTTTT
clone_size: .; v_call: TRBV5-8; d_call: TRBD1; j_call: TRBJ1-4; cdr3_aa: CASSRDSEKLFF; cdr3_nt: TGTGCCAGCAGCCGGGACAGTGAAAAACTGTTTTTT
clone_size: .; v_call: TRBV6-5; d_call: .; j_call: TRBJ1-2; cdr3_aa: CASSYRGGYGYTF; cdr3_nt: TGTGCCAGCAGTTACAGGGGTGGCTATGGCTACACCTTC
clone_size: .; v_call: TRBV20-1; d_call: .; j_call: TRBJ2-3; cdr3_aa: CSASTLSGRTDTQYF; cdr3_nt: TGCAGTGCTAGTACGTTATCGGGGAGGACAGATACGCAGTATTTT
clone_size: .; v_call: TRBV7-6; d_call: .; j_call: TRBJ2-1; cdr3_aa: CASRGAQGPPTTGELKFF; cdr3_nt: TGTGCCAGCAGGGGAGCGCAAGGTCCCCCCACGACGGGTGAGTTAAAGTTCTTC
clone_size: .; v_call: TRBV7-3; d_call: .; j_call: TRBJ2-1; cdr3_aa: CASSLVGSSYNEQFF; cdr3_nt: TGTGCCAGCAGCTTGGTTGGTAGCTCCTACAATGAGCAGTTCTTC
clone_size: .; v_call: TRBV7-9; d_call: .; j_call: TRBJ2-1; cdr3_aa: CASAVGGIGDEQFF; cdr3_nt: TGTGCCAGTGCTGTTGGCGGGATCGGCGATGAGCAGTTCTTC
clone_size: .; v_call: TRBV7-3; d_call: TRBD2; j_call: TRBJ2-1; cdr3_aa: CASSFSSGNFNEQFF; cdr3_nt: TGTGCCAGCAGCTTTTCTAGCGGGAATTTCAATGAGCAGTTCTTC
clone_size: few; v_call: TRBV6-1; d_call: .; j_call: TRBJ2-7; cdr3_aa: CASSERGFTSYEQYF; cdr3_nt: TGTGCCAGCAGTGAAAGGGGGTTTACCTCCTACGAGCAGTACTTC
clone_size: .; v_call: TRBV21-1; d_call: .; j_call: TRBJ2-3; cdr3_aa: CASSFGQGRTTDTQYF; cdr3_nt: TGTGCCAGCAGCTTCGGACAGGGAAGGACCACAGATACGCAGTATTTT
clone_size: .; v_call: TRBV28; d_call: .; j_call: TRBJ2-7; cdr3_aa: CASKPDNSEQYF; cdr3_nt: TGTGCCAGCAAGCCGGACAACTCCGAGCAGTACTTC
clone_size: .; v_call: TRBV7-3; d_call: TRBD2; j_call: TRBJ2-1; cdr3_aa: CASSAGLNNEQFF; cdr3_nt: TGTGCCAGCAGTGCGGGACTAAACAATGAGCAGTTCTTC
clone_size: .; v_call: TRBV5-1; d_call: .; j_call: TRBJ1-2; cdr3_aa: CASSPLSGGANYGYTF; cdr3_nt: TGCGCCAGCAGCCCCCTCAGCGGGGGCGCTAACTATGGCTACACCTTC
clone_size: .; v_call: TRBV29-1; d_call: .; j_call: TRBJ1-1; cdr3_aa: CSVGRTTEAFF; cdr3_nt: TGCAGCGTTGGGAGGACCACTGAAGCTTTCTTT